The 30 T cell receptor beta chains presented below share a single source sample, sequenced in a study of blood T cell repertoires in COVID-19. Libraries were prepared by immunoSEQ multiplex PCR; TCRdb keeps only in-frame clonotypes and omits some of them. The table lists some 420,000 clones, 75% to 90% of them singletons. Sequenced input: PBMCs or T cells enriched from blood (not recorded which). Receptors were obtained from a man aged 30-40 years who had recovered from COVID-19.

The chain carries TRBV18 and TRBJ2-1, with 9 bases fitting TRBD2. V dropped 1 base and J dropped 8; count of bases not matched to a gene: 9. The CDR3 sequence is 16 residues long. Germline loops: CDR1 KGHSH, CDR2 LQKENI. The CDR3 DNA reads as TGTGCCAGCTCACCACTGGTAGCGGGAGCGGCTGATGAGCAGTTCTTC. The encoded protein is CASSPLVAGAADEQFF.

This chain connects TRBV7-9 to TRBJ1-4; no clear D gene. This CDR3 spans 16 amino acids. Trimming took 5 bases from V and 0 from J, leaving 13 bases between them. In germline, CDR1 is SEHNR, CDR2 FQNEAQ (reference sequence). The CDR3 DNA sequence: TGTGCCAGCAGCCCCCAAGCGGAGGCAACTAATGAAAAACTGTTTTTT. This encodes CASSPQAEATNEKLFF.

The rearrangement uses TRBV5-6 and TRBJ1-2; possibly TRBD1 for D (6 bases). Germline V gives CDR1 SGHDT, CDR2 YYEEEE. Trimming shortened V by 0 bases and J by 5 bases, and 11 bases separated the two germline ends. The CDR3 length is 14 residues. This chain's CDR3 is CASSLGTAIYGYTF. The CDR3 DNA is TGTGCCAGCAGCTTGGGGACAGCCATATATGGCTACACCTTC.

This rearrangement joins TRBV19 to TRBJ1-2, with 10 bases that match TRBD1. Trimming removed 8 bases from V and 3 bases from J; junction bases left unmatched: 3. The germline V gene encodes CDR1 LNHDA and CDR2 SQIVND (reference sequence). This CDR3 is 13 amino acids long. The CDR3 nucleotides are TGTGCCAGTCGGGGACAGGGGTACTATGGCTACACCTTC. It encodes CASRGQGYYGYTF.

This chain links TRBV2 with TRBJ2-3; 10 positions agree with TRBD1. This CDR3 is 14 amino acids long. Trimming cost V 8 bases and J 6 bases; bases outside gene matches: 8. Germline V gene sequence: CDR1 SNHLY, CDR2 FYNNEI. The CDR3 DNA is TGTGCCAGCGCCGGGACAGGGGCCTGGGATACGCAGTATTTT. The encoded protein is CASAGTGAWDTQYF.

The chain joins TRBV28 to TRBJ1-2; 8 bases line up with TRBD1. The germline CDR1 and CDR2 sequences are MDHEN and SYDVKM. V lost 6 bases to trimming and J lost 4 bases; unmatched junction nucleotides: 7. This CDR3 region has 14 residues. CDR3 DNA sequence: TGTGCCAGCAGAGGGACAGGCGTCCGCTATGGCTACACCTTC. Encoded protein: CASRGTGVRYGYTF.

The CDR3 coding sequence is TGTGCCAGCAGAACAACAGGTACTGATGGCTACACCTTC. Translating it yields CASRTTGTDGYTF. V usage is TRBV27 and J usage is TRBJ1-2, with D maybe TRBD1 (5 bases). The germline gives CDR1 MNHEY, CDR2 SMNVEV (reference sequence). This CDR3 spans 13 amino acids. V was trimmed by 6 bases and J by 6 bases, leaving 14 bases between them.

The CDR3 coding sequence is TGTGCCAGCAGCTCCCCGACTAGCGGGAGGTACGAGCAGTACTTC. It encodes CASSSPTSGRYEQYF. The V gene is TRBV7-2, the J gene TRBJ2-7, with 13 bases lining up with TRBD2. CDR1 is SGHTA and CDR2 is FQGNSA in the germline V gene. The CDR3 runs 15 residues. With V trimmed by 4 bases and J by 4 bases, 4 bases remained unmatched.

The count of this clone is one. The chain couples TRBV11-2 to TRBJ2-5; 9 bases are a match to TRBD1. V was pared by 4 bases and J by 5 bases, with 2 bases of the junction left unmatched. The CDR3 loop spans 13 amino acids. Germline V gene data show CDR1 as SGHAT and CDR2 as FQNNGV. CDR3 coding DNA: TGTGCCAGCAGCTGGACAGGGGAGGAGACCCAGTACTTC. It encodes CASSWTGEETQYF.

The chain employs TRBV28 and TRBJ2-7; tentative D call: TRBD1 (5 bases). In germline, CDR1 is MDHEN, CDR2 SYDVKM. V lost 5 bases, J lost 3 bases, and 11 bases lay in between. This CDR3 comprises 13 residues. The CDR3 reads CASSETANYEQYF. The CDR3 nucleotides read TGTGCCAGCAGTGAGACAGCGAACTACGAGCAGTACTTC.

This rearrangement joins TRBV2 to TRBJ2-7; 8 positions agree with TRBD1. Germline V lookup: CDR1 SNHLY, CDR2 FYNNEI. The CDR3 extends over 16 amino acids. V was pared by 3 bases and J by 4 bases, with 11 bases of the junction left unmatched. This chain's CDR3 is CASSEITQGARYEQYF. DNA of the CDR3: TGTGCCAGCAGTGAGATAACCCAGGGGGCGCGGTACGAGCAGTACTTC.

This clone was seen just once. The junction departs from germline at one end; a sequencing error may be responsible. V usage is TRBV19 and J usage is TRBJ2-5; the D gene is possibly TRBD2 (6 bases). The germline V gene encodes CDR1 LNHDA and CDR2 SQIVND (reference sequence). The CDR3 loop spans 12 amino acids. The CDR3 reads CASSRTGEAQYF. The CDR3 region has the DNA TGTGCCAGTAGTCGGACGGGAGAGGCCCAGTACTTC.

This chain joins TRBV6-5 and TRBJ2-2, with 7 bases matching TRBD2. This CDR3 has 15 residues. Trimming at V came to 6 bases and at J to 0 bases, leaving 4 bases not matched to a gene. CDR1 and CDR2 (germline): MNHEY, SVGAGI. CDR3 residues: CASRGTNANTGELFF. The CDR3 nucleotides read TGTGCCAGCAGGGGGACTAACGCGAACACCGGGGAGCTGTTTTTT.

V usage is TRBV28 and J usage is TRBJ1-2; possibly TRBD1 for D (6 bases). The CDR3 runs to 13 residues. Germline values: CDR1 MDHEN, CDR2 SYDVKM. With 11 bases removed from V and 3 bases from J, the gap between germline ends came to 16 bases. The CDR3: CASSGGGDYGYTF. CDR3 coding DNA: TGTGCCTCAAGTGGGGGGGGCGACTATGGCTACACCTTC.

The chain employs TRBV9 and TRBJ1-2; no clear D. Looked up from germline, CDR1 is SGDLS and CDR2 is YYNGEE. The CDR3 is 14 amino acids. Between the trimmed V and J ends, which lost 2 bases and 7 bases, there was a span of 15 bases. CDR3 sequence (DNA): TGTGCCAGCAGCGTTAACAGCGGCGGCGGTGGCTACACCTTC. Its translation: CASSVNSGGGGYTF.

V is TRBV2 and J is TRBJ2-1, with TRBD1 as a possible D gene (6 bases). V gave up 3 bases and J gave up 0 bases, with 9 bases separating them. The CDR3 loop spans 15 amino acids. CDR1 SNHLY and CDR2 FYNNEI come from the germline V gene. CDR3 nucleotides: TGTGCCAGCAGTGAGAGGGGGAGCTCCTACAATGAGCAGTTCTTC. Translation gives CASSERGSSYNEQFF.

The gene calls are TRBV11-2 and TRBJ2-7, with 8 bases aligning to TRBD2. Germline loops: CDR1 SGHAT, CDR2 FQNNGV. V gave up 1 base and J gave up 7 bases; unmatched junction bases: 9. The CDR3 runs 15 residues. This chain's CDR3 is CASSLVTAGAGEQYF. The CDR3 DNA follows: TGTGCCAGCAGCTTAGTGACAGCGGGAGCCGGGGAGCAGTACTTC.

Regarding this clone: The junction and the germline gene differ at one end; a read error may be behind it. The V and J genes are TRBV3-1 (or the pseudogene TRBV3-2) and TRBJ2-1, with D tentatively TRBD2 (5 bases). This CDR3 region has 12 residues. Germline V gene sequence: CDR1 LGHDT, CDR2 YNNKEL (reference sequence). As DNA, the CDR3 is TGTGCCAGCAGCCAAGATCCTAGCCCCACGATCTTC. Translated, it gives CASSQDPSPTIF.

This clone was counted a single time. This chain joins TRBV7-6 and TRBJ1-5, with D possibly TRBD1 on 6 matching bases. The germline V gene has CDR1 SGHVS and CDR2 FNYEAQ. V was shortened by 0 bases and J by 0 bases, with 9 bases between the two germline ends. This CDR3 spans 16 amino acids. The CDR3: CASSLADSNSNQPQHF. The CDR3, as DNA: TGTGCCAGCAGCTTAGCGGACAGCAATAGCAATCAGCCCCAGCATTTT.

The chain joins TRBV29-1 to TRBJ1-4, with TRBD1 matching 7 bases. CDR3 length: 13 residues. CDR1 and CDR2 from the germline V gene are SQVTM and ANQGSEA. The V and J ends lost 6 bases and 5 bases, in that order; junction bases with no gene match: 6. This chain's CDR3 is CSVRQGPNEKLFF. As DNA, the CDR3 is TGCAGCGTCCGACAGGGACCAAATGAAAAACTGTTTTTT.

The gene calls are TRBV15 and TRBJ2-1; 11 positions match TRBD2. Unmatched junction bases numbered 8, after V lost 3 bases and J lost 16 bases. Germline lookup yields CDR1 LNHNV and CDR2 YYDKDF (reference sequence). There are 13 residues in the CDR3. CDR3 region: CATSRGSSGRHFF. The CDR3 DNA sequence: TGTGCCACCAGCAGGGGGTCTAGCGGGAGGCATTTCTTC.

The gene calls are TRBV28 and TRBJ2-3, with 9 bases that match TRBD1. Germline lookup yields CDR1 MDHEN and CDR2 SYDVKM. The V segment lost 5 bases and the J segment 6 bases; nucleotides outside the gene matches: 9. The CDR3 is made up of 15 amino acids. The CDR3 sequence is CASSVTGGIADTQYF. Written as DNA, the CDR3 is TGTGCCAGCAGTGTCACAGGGGGCATAGCGGATACGCAGTATTTT. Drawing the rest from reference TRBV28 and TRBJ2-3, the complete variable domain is DVKVTQSSRYLVKRTGEKVFLECVQDMDHENMFWYRQDPGLGLRLIYFSYDVKMKEKGDIPEGYSVSREKKERFSLILESASTNQTSMYLCASSVTGGIADTQYFGPGTRLTVL.

CDR3 region: CASSWPGTGDHNSPLHF. CDR3 nucleotides: TGTGCCAGCAGCTGGCCCGGGACAGGGGATCATAATTCACCCCTCCACTTT. The V call is TRBV7-9, the J call TRBJ1-6, with 10 bases identical to TRBD1. Germline CDR1 and CDR2: SEHNR and FQNEAQ (reference sequence). V trimming: 4 bases; J trimming: 5 bases; junction bases outside the gene matches: 8. The CDR3 has 17 residues.

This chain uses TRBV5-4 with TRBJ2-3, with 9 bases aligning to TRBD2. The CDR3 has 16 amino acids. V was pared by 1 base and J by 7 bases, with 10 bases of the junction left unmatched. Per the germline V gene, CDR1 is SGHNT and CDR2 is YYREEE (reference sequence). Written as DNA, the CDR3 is TGTGCCAGCAGCTTGTCACTAGCGGGCGGAGGGTATACGCAGTATTTT. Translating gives CASSLSLAGGGYTQYF.

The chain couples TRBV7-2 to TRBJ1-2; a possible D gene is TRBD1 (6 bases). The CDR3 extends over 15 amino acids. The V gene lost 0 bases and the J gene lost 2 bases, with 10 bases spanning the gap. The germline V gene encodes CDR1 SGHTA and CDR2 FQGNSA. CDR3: CASSLAPGQNYGYTF. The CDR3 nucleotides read TGTGCCAGCAGCTTAGCGCCGGGACAAAACTATGGCTACACCTTC.

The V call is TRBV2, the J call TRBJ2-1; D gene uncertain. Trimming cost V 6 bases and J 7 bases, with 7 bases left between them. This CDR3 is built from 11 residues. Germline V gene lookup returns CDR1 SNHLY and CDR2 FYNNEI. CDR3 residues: CASRPLNEQFF. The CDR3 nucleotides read TGTGCCAGCAGACCCCTAAATGAGCAGTTCTTC.

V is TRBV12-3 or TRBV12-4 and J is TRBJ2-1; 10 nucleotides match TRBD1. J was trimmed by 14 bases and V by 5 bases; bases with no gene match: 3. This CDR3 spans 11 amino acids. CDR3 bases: TGTGCCAGCAGTACGGGACAGGGGAAGTTCTTC. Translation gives CASSTGQGKFF.

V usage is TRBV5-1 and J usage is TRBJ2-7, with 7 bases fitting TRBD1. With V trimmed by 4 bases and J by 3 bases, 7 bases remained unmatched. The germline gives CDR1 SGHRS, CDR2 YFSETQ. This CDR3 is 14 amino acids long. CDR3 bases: TGCGCCAGCAGCCTGGATGACAGGGACTACGAGCAGTACTTC. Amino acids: CASSLDDRDYEQYF.

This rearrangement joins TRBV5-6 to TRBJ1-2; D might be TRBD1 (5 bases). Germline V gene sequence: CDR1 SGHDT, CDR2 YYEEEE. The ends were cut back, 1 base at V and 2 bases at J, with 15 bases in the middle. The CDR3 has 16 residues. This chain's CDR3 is CASSLQIWRQNYGYTF. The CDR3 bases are TGTGCCAGCAGCTTGCAAATTTGGCGACAGAACTATGGCTACACCTTC.

In nucleotides, the CDR3 is TGTGCCAGCAGTTTAGGAGATTACGAGCAGTACTTC. It yields the protein CASSLGDYEQYF. V usage is TRBV28 and J usage is TRBJ2-7; no firm D call. Trimming removed 2 bases at V and 4 bases at J, with 6 bases between. The CDR3 has 12 amino acids. Germline CDR1 reads MDHEN; CDR2 reads SYDVKM. The variable domain in full, with the rest retrieved from reference TRBV28 and TRBJ2-7, is DVKVTQSSRYLVKRTGEKVFLECVQDMDHENMFWYRQDPGLGLRLIYFSYDVKMKEKGDIPEGYSVSREKKERFSLILESASTNQTSMYLCASSLGDYEQYFGPGTRLTVT.